This T cell receptor beta chain was sequenced for a study of blood T cell repertoires in COVID-19 (dated by TCRdb to 2019 to 2021). A note on the overall study: Samples covering the acute and convalescent phases of COVID-19 were provided by collaborators in the United States, Italy and Spain. The prospective study material was composed of cDNA or gDNA derived from T cells, B-cell-depleted T cells, or PBMCs. Deeply sampled blood TCRbeta repertoires from subjects exposed to, actively infected with, or recovered from COVID-19 were included in the dataset. The repertoires were released in a freely available public database meant as a resource for research on the immune response to SARS-CoV-2. Samples came from the ongoing ImmuneRACE study (first 160 participants) plus 1,254 subjects from 6 global collaborators. Nearly every sample came with metadata listing a de-identified subject ID, COVID-19 status, age in years and sex. Where available, HLA class I and class II types were obtained from metadata supplied by the sample provider rather than from assay-based typing.

Details on this clone: Which antigen it targets is not known. No quality values exist for individual bases; no much larger clone is one base distant.

The immunoSEQ Assay, a bias-controlled multiplex PCR, was used to amplify TCRbeta CDR3 regions from genomic DNA. The authors' analysis ran thus. Within the assay, amplification of reference gene primers was used to estimate how many nucleated cells each sample contained. Sequence reads were collapsed and filtered to measure the absolute abundance of every unique TCRbeta CDR3 rearrangement. Productive Simpson clonality was computed per sample as the square root of Simpson's diversity index over productive rearrangements. TCRdb took over this immuneACCESS table, retaining in-frame rearrangements with V and J assigned. Such tables are incomplete; in checked studies, under half of the missing clones stem from an unresolved V gene, and the remainder is unexplained. Clone size and V and J calls were adopted from that table, with D and trimming inferred from the DNA. Present in this sample are approximately 300,000 clones, approximately 86% of which were seen just once. In total, the top ten clones hold approximately 3.8% of the sample.

The germline V gene (reference sequence) sets CDR1 to LGHDT and CDR2 to YNNKEL. Trimming takes 0 bases from V and 0 bases from J, and the germline ends sit 9 bases apart. The CDR3, from cysteine to phenylalanine, totals 17 residues. The kept DNA is CDR3 alone, 51 bases in frame from the first base. The collaborating institutions used their own protocols to collect whole blood in K2EDTA tubes. For TCRbeta analysis, collaborators shipped samples in one of three forms: frozen whole blood, isolated PBMCs, or DNA extracted from either of those sample types. Summary of the overall study and its limitations: How much clinical and demographic metadata was included differed by source and by participant, and the metadata was provided uncurated.

Input material: peripheral blood. The source is a woman in her 50s with active or convalescent COVID-19. The chain is assembled from TRBV3-1 (or the pseudogene TRBV3-2) and TRBJ1-6; TRBD1 is perhaps the D gene, given 6 matching bases. CDR3 reads: CASSQDAGASYNSPLHF. The nucleotides read TGTGCCAGCAGCCAAGACGCAGGGGCCTCCTATAATTCACCCCTCCACTTT.